This T cell receptor beta chain was documented in a study of blood T cell repertoires in COVID-19. Whole-study context: Acute-phase and convalescent COVID-19 samples originated in the United States, Italy and Spain. The analysed material was cDNA or gDNA that came from T cells, B-cell-depleted T cells, or PBMCs.

Data came from immunoSEQ multiplex PCR; TCRdb stores just in-frame clones and leaves some out. The table lists 200,000 to 300,000 clones, 84% of them singletons. Unmatched junction bases numbered 12, after V lost 4 bases and J lost 8 bases. CDR1 and CDR2 from the germline V gene are LGHNA and YSLEER. CDR3 length: 16 residues. The sequence came from a man aged 60 to 75 with acute or convalescent COVID-19. The chain employs TRBV4-3 and TRBJ2-1; 9 bases map to TRBD1. The sample taken for sequencing was peripheral blood. CDR3 residues: CASSRSDRGISDEQFF. As DNA, the CDR3 is TGCGCCAGCAGCCGTTCGGACAGGGGCATCAGCGATGAGCAGTTCTTC.